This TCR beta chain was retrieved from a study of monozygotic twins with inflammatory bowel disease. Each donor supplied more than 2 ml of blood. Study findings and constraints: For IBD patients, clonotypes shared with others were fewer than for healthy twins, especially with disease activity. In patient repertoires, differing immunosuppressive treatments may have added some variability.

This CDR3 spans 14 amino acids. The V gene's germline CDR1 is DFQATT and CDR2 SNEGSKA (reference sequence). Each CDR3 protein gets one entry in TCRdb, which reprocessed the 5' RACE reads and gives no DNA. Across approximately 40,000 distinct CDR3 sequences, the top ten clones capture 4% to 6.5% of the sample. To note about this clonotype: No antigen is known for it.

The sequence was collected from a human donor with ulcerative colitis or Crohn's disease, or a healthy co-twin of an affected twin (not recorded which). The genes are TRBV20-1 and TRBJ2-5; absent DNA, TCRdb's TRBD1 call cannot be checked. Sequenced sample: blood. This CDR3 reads CSARAGTGRETQYF.